The 32 T cell receptor beta chains below all came from one sample that was sequenced in a study of OX40 agonist ivuxolimab in advanced cancers. Profiled with immunoSEQ multiplex PCR; TCRdb holds only in-frame clones, not every one. The sample has about 45,000 clones, about nine tenths seen once. The sample was CD4+ or CD8+ T cells sorted from blood, taken in a trial of the OX40 agonist ivuxolimab. The receptors stem from an adult with an advanced solid tumor such as melanoma, head and neck, liver or kidney cancer.

The rearrangement uses TRBV29-1 and TRBJ2-2; D is ambiguous. Germline values: CDR1 SQVTM, CDR2 ANQGSEA. Trimming took off 4 bases at V and 6 bases at J, with 9 bases between the two ends. CDR3 length: 12 residues. The CDR3 is CSVVRWSGELFF. The CDR3 coding sequence is TGCAGCGTTGTCCGGTGGTCCGGGGAGCTGTTTTTT.

A single count supports this clone. The CDR3 reads CASSLTGWPQPQHF. The CDR3 DNA follows: TGTGCCAGCAGTTTAACAGGCTGGCCTCAGCCCCAGCATTTT. The chain recombines TRBV28 with TRBJ1-5, with D perhaps TRBD1 (5 bases). V was shortened by 2 bases and J by 6 bases, with 11 bases between the two germline ends. The CDR3 has 14 amino acids. Germline values: CDR1 MDHEN, CDR2 SYDVKM.

This clone was seen a single time. CDR3 sequence: CASTTDEGVSSYNSPLHF. In DNA form, the CDR3 reads TGTGCCAGCACCACCGACGAGGGCGTGAGCTCCTATAATTCACCCCTCCACTTT. This chain joins TRBV28 and TRBJ1-6; D is uncertain. V was trimmed by 7 bases and J by 0 bases, leaving 19 bases between them. This CDR3 spans 18 amino acids. CDR1 is MDHEN and CDR2 is SYDVKM in the germline V gene.

The J gene is TRBJ1-1, the V gene TRBV28; D not resolved. There are 12 residues in the CDR3. Trimming took off 0 bases at V and 4 bases at J, with 3 bases between the two ends. Germline-derived CDR1 and CDR2 are MDHEN and SYDVKM. Here the CDR3 DNA reads TGTGCCAGCAGTTTATGGAGCACTGAAGCTTTCTTT. This codes for CASSLWSTEAFF. The complete variable domain, with remaining parts taken from reference TRBV28 and TRBJ1-1, reads DVKVTQSSRYLVKRTGEKVFLECVQDMDHENMFWYRQDPGLGLRLIYFSYDVKMKEKGDIPEGYSVSREKKERFSLILESASTNQTSMYLCASSLWSTEAFFGQGTRLTVV.

V and J are TRBV6-4 and TRBJ2-1; D not certain. This CDR3 contains 13 residues. V lost 10 bases, J lost 4 bases, and 14 bases lay in between. Germline CDR1 MRHNA, CDR2 SNTAGT. The CDR3 coding sequence is TGTGCCACTTCCCTTGGCCTATACAATGAGCAGTTCTTC. It yields the protein CATSLGLYNEQFF.

This rearrangement joins TRBV6-5 to TRBJ2-1; 12 bases agree with TRBD2. The CDR3 is made up of 15 amino acids. Per the germline V gene, CDR1 is MNHEY and CDR2 is SVGAGI. The V and J ends lost 3 bases and 10 bases, in that order; junction bases with no gene match: 7. The CDR3 nucleotides are TGTGCCAGCAGTTATGCTAGCGGGAGGGTGGGAGAGCAGTTCTTC. Protein product: CASSYASGRVGEQFF.

V usage is TRBV19 and J usage is TRBJ2-1, with a weak D call TRBD2 (5 bases). Germline CDR1 is LNHDA and CDR2 is SQIVND (reference sequence). This CDR3 is 14 amino acids long. V lost 5 bases, J lost 7 bases, and 15 bases lay in between. The CDR3 reads CASSEGWSMNEQFF. DNA of the CDR3: TGTGCCAGTAGTGAGGGCTGGTCGATGAATGAGCAGTTCTTC.

The rearrangement links TRBV7-2 to TRBJ1-1; D possibly corresponds to TRBD1 (5 bases). Germline assignment: CDR1 SGHTA and CDR2 FQGNSA. CDR3 length equals 14 residues. V was clipped by 4 bases and J by 1 base, with 10 bases between them. The CDR3 spells CASSSGPTNTEAFF. The CDR3, as DNA: TGTGCCAGCAGCTCGGGACCGACGAACACTGAAGCTTTCTTT.

This chain joins TRBV5-1 and TRBJ2-5; no reliable D call. Germline CDR1 and CDR2: SGHRS and YFSETQ. The V end was cut by 2 bases, the J end by 4 bases, with 6 bases between. This CDR3 spans 12 amino acids. In DNA, the CDR3 is TGCGCCAGCAGCTTATGGGGAGAGACCCAGTACTTC. Its translation: CASSLWGETQYF.

The rearrangement links TRBV5-6 to TRBJ2-3, with 7 bases matching TRBD1. CDR1 and CDR2 from the germline V gene are SGHDT and YYEEEE. With V trimmed by 3 bases and J by 14 bases, 9 bases remained unmatched. The CDR3 totals 12 residues. The CDR3 DNA reads as TGTGCCAGCAGCTCCGGGACAGTATTCGGGTATTTT. This encodes CASSSGTVFGYF. Looking up the rest from reference TRBV5-6 and TRBJ2-3 gives the full variable domain: DAGVTQSPTHLIKTRGQQVTLRCSPKSGHDTVSWYQQALGQGPQFIFQYYEEEERQRGNFPDRFSGHQFPNYSSELNVNALLLGDSALYLCASSSGTVFGYFGPGTRLTVL.

V is TRBV7-9 and J is TRBJ2-2; 10 bases are shared with TRBD2. The germline V gene has CDR1 SEHNR and CDR2 FQNEAQ (reference sequence). With 2 bases clipped from V and 0 bases from J, the junction kept 6 bases outside the gene matches. This CDR3 contains 18 residues. CDR3 in amino acids: CASSLPSTSGSNTGELFF. DNA of the CDR3: TGTGCCAGCAGCTTACCCTCGACTAGCGGGTCGAACACCGGGGAGCTGTTTTTT.

V gene TRBV2 combines with J gene TRBJ2-7; 10 bases are shared with TRBD2. The CDR3 has 15 residues. V trimming: 1 base; J trimming: 3 bases; junction bases outside the gene matches: 3. Germline assignment: CDR1 SNHLY and CDR2 FYNNEI. The CDR3 DNA reads TGTGCCAGCAGTGAAGGTCTAGCGGGAGTCTACGAGCAGTACTTC. It specifies CASSEGLAGVYEQYF.

The genes are TRBV28 and TRBJ2-5, with 7 bases that match TRBD1. CDR1 MDHEN and CDR2 SYDVKM come from the germline V gene. This CDR3 has 13 residues. J lost 3 bases, V lost 10 bases, and 8 bases had no gene match. CDR3 residues: CAISSGTEETQYF. CDR3 sequence (DNA): TGTGCCATCTCATCCGGGACAGAAGAGACCCAGTACTTC. Combining the CDR3 with reference TRBV28 and TRBJ2-5 gives the whole variable domain DVKVTQSSRYLVKRTGEKVFLECVQDMDHENMFWYRQDPGLGLRLIYFSYDVKMKEKGDIPEGYSVSREKKERFSLILESASTNQTSMYLCAISSGTEETQYFGPGTRLLVL.

The CDR3 nucleotides are TGCGCCACGAAGGGCCTGGAAGCTGAAGCTTTCTTT. It specifies CATKGLEAEAFF. This chain links TRBV5-1 with TRBJ1-1; D call uncertain. This CDR3 comprises 12 residues. The germline CDR1 and CDR2 sequences are SGHRS and YFSETQ. V lost 9 bases to trimming and J lost 6 bases, with 15 bases between them. Based on the CDR3 plus reference TRBV5-1 and TRBJ1-1, the full variable domain is KAGVTQTPRYLIKTRGQQVTLSCSPISGHRSVSWYQQTPGQGLQFLFEYFSETQRNKGNFPGRFSGRQFSNSRSEMNVSTLELGDSALYLCATKGLEAEAFFGQGTRLTVV.

The chain uses TRBV7-9 and TRBJ1-1; D uncertain. Germline values: CDR1 SEHNR, CDR2 FQNEAQ (reference sequence). The ends were cut back, 5 bases at V and 3 bases at J, with 10 bases in the middle. The CDR3 has 13 amino acids. The chain's CDR3 is CASSPSAYTEAFF. Written as DNA, the CDR3 is TGTGCCAGCAGCCCATCAGCGTACACTGAAGCTTTCTTT.

The rearrangement joins TRBV7-9 to TRBJ2-1; 9 bases line up with TRBD2. CDR1 is SEHNR and CDR2 is FQNEAQ in the germline V gene (reference sequence). The CDR3 loop spans 15 amino acids. V shed 2 bases, J shed 5 bases, and the junction held 4 bases outside the gene matches. Written as DNA, the CDR3 is TGTGCCAGCAGCTTAACGGCTAGCGGGAACAATGAGCAGTTCTTC. The encoded protein is CASSLTASGNNEQFF.

V usage is TRBV7-9 and J usage is TRBJ2-7; D could derive from TRBD1 or TRBD2 (5 bases each). Trimming removed 5 bases at V and 5 bases at J, with 16 bases between. The CDR3 has 14 residues. Germline-derived CDR1 and CDR2 are SEHNR and FQNEAQ (reference sequence). CDR3 residues: CASSARDAPNEQYF. DNA of the CDR3: TGTGCCAGCAGCGCCCGGGACGCTCCCAACGAGCAGTACTTC.

This clone is labeled as medium-sized (0.01 to 0.1%). CDR3 DNA: TGTGCCAGCAGCGTAGGGTCTCTAGCGGTCAACAATGAGCAGTTCTTC. Translating gives CASSVGSLAVNNEQFF. The chain employs TRBV9 and TRBJ2-1, with 7 bases identical to TRBD2. Germline V gives CDR1 SGDLS, CDR2 YYNGEE. The junction had 8 bases not matched to a gene; V was cut back by 0 bases and J by 5 bases. The CDR3 totals 16 residues.

This chain joins TRBV9 and TRBJ1-6, with TRBD1 identical over 8 bases. V was clipped by 0 bases and J by 7 bases; unmatched bases: 12. CDR3 size: 18 residues. Looked up from germline, CDR1 is SGDLS and CDR2 is YYNGEE. CDR3 DNA sequence: TGTGCCAGCAGCGTAGGCCCACTTCAGGGGGCAGGCAATTCACCCCTCCACTTT. This gives the protein CASSVGPLQGAGNSPLHF.

The CDR3 region has the DNA TGTGCCAGCAGCCCCACCGGGACAGGAGCTTTCGAAAAACTGTTTTTT. Encoded protein: CASSPTGTGAFEKLFF. V usage is TRBV7-3 and J usage is TRBJ1-4; 8 bases agree with TRBD1. Looked up from germline, CDR1 is SGHTA and CDR2 is FQGTGA. V gave up 5 bases and J gave up 8 bases; unmatched junction bases: 13. The CDR3 totals 16 residues.

The chain combines TRBV4-1 with TRBJ2-7, with D unclear. The V end was cut by 1 base, the J end by 3 bases, with 7 bases between. In germline, CDR1 is MGHRA, CDR2 YSYEKL. The CDR3 has 13 amino acids. Here the CDR3 DNA reads TGCGCCAGCAGCCAAGTTCTCGGCTACGAGCAGTACTTC. Its translation is CASSQVLGYEQYF.

This rearrangement joins TRBV6-5 to TRBJ1-2; D gene ambiguous. The CDR3 loop spans 14 amino acids. Per germline, CDR1 MNHEY and CDR2 SVGAGI. The ends were cut back, 7 bases at V and 3 bases at J, with 15 bases in the middle. The CDR3 nucleotides are TGTGCCAGCATTAATCGTCGTTTCGACTATGGCTACACCTTC. As protein: CASINRRFDYGYTF.

This chain links TRBV7-9 with TRBJ2-3; the match to TRBD2 covers 7 bases. The CDR3 has 17 amino acids. The V segment lost 8 bases and the J segment 4 bases; nucleotides outside the gene matches: 18. Germline lookup yields CDR1 SEHNR and CDR2 FQNEAQ (reference sequence). The CDR3 here is CASWLAAPLARSDTQYF. The DNA of the CDR3 is TGTGCCAGCTGGCTAGCGGCCCCCTTAGCAAGGTCAGATACGCAGTATTTT.

The chain employs TRBV13 and TRBJ2-5; 9 nucleotides agree with TRBD1. V dropped 5 bases and J dropped 5; count of bases not matched to a gene: 9. The germline gives CDR1 PRHDT, CDR2 FYEKMQ (reference sequence). The CDR3 runs 15 residues. In DNA, the CDR3 is TGTGCCAGCAGCATCCGACAGGGGGAGTTTGAGACCCAGTACTTC. Translation gives CASSIRQGEFETQYF.

The rearrangement joins TRBV6-5 to TRBJ2-5; TRBD2 might be the D (5 bases). Germline-derived CDR1 and CDR2 are MNHEY and SVGAGI. V was clipped by 0 bases and J by 5 bases, with 10 bases between them. The length of the CDR3 is 14 residues. CDR3 nucleotides: TGTGCCAGCAGTTACTCCCCGGGGTCGGAGACCCAGTACTTC. Encoded protein: CASSYSPGSETQYF.

For this clone: The sample contains more than one DNA sequence encoding this CDR3. The DNA of the CDR3 is TGTGCCAGCAGCTTAGAGACGGGCTACGGGCCCGGGGAGCTGTTTTTT. Its translation is CASSLETGYGPGELFF. This sequence joins TRBV7-9 and TRBJ2-2, with D unclear. Deletions cut 1 base from V and 6 bases from J, with 15 bases between. The CDR3 is made up of 16 amino acids. Germline V lookup: CDR1 SEHNR, CDR2 FQNEAQ (reference sequence).

This clone has only one observation. The J gene is TRBJ1-1, the V gene TRBV27; 8 positions match TRBD1. This CDR3 has 14 residues. V lost 3 bases and J lost 4; bases outside the gene matches: 4. The V gene's germline CDR1 is MNHEY and CDR2 SMNVEV (reference sequence). CDR3 loop: CASSFGQGATEAFF. The CDR3 DNA is TGTGCCAGCAGTTTCGGACAGGGCGCCACTGAAGCTTTCTTT.

The chain has TRBV7-9 and TRBJ2-4, with D unclear. Germline-derived CDR1 and CDR2 are SEHNR and FQNEAQ (reference sequence). V was cut by 5 bases and J by 2 bases, with 10 bases left in between. CDR3 size: 14 residues. This CDR3 is CASSRDNSKNIQYF. The CDR3 DNA reads TGTGCCAGCAGCCGAGACAATTCCAAAAACATTCAGTACTTC.

This chain joins TRBV7-8 and TRBJ1-1, with D uncertain. Trimming took off 3 bases at V and 1 base at J, with 3 bases between the two ends. This CDR3 is 12 amino acids long. Germline assignment: CDR1 SGHVS and CDR2 FQNEAQ. CDR3 sequence: CASSFSNTEAFF. As DNA, the CDR3 is TGTGCCAGCAGCTTTTCGAACACTGAAGCTTTCTTT.

V and J are TRBV4-1 and TRBJ2-2; D is uncertain. Germline CDR1 is MGHRA and CDR2 is YSYEKL. The CDR3 extends over 13 amino acids. Trimming removed 4 bases from V and 6 bases from J, with 9 bases in between. The CDR3 nucleotides are TGCGCCAGCAGCCGGGCGGTTCCCGGGGAGCTGTTTTTT. Translating gives CASSRAVPGELFF.

The genes are TRBV7-4 and TRBJ1-4; perhaps TRBD1 as D (5 bases). The CDR3 runs 14 residues. Germline CDR1 and CDR2: SGHVT and SQSDAQ. Between the trimmed V and J ends, which lost 8 bases and 5 bases, there was a span of 15 bases. The CDR3 region is CASAPDSRNEKLFF. DNA of the CDR3: TGTGCCAGCGCCCCTGACAGCCGAAATGAAAAACTGTTTTTT.

This clone occurred a few times. The V and J genes are TRBV11-2 and TRBJ1-6; TRBD1 might be the D (5 bases). Trimming left V 5 bases short and J 9 bases short, with 17 bases between. This CDR3 is 15 amino acids long. Germline V gives CDR1 SGHAT, CDR2 FQNNGV. CDR3 in DNA: TGTGCCAGCAGCCCCTCGCAGGGTGAGGGTTCACCCCTCCACTTT. Residues: CASSPSQGEGSPLHF. Full variable domain (missing parts from reference TRBV11-2 and TRBJ1-6): EAGVAQSPRYKIIEKRQSVAFWCNPISGHATLYWYQQILGQGPKLLIQFQNNGVVDDSQLPKDRFSAERLKGVDSTLKIQPAKLEDSAVYLCASSPSQGEGSPLHFGNGTRLTVT.